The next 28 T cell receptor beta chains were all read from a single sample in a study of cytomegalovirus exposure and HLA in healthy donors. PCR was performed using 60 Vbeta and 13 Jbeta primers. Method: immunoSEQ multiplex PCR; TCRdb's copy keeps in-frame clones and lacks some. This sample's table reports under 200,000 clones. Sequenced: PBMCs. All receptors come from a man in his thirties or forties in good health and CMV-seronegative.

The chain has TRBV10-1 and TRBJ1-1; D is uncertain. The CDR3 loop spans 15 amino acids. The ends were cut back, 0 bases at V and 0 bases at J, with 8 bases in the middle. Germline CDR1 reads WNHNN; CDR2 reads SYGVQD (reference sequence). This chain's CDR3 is CASSESAGVNTEAFF. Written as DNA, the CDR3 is TGCGCCAGCAGTGAGTCAGCAGGTGTGAACACTGAAGCTTTCTTT.

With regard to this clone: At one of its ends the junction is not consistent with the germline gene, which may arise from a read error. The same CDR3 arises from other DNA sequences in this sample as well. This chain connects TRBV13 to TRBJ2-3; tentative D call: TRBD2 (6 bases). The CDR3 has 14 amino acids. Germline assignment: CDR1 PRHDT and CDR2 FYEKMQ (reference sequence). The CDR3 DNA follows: TGTGCCAGCAGCTTAAGGTCGGGAGCAGATACGCAGTATTTC. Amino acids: CASSLRSGADTQYF.

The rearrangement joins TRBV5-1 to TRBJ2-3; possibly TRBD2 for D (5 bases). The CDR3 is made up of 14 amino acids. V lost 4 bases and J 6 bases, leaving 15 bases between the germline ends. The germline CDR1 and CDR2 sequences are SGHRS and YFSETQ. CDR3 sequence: CASSDPGGGDTQYF. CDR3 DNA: TGCGCCAGCAGCGACCCTGGAGGTGGCGATACGCAGTATTTT. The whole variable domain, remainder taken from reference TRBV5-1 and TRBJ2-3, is KAGVTQTPRYLIKTRGQQVTLSCSPISGHRSVSWYQQTPGQGLQFLFEYFSETQRNKGNFPGRFSGRQFSNSRSEMNVSTLELGDSALYLCASSDPGGGDTQYFGPGTRLTVL.

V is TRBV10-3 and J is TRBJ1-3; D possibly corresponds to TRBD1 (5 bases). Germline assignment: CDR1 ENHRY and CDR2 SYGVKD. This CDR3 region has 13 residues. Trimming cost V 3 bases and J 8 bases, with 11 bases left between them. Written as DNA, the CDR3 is TGTGCCATCAGTGACGGGGGGAGCCACACCATATATTTT. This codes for CAISDGGSHTIYF.

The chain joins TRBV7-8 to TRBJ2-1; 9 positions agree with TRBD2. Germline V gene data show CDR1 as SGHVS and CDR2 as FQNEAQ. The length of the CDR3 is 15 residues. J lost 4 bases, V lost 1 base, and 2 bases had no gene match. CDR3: CASSLGLAAYNEQFF. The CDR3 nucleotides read TGTGCCAGCAGCTTAGGACTAGCGGCTTACAATGAGCAGTTCTTC.

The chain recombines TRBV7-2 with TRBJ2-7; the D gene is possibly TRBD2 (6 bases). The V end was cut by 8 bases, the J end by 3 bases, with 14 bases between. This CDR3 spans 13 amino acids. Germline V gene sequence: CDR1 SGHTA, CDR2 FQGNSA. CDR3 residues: CASAWRDFYEQYF. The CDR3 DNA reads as TGTGCCAGCGCCTGGAGGGATTTCTACGAGCAGTACTTC. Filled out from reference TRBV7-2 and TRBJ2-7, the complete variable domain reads GAGVSQSPSNKVTEKGKDVELRCDPISGHTALYWYRQSLGQGLEFLIYFQGNSAPDKSGLPSDRFSAERTGGSVSTLTIQRTQQEDSAVYLCASAWRDFYEQYFGPGTRLTVT.

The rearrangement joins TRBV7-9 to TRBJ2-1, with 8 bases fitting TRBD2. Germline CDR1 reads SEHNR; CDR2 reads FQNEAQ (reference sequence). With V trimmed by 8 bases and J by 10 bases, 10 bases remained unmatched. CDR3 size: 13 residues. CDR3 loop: CASLSGSAYEQFF. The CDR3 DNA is TGTGCCAGCCTCAGCGGGAGCGCTTACGAGCAGTTCTTC.

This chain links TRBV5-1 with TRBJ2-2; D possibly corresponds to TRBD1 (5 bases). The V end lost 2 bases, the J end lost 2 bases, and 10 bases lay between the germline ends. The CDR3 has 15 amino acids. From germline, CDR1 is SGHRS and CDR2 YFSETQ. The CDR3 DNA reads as TGCGCCAGCAGCTTTACAGGACCCAACACCGGGGAGCTGTTTTTT. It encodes CASSFTGPNTGELFF.

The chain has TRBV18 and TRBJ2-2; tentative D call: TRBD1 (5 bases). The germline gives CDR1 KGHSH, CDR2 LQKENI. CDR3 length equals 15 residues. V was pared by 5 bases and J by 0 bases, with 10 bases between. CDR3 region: CASSSGATNTGELFF. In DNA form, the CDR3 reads TGTGCCAGCTCATCTGGGGCTACGAACACCGGGGAGCTGTTTTTT.

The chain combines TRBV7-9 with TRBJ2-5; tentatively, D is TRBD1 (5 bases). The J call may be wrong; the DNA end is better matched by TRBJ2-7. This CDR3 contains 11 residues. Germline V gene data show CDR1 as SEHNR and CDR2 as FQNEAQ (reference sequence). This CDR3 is CASSDSYEQYF. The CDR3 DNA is TGTGCCAGCAGTGACAGCTACGAGCAGTACTTC.

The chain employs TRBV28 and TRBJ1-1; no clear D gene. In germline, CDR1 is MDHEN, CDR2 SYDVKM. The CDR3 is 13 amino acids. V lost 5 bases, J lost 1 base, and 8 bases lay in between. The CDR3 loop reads CASSDTTNTEAFF. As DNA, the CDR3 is TGTGCCAGCAGTGACACCACGAACACTGAAGCTTTCTTT.

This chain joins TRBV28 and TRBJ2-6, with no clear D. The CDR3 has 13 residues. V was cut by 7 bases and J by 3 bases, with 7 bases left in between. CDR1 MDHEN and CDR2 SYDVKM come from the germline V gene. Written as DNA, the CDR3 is TGTGCCAGCAAATTCGGTGGGGCCAACGTCCTGACTTTC. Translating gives CASKFGGANVLTF.

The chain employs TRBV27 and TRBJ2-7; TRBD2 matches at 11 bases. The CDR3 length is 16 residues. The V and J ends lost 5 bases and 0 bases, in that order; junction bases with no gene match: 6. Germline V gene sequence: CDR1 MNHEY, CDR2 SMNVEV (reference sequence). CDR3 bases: TGTGCCAGCAGTCCGGGACTAGCGGTGTTCTCCTACGAGCAGTACTTC. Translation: CASSPGLAVFSYEQYF.

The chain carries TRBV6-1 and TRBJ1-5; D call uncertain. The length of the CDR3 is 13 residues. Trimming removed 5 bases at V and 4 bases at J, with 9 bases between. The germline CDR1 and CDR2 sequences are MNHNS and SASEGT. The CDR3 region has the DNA TGTGCCAGCAGTCCTATAGAGAATCAGCCCCAGCATTTT. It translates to CASSPIENQPQHF.

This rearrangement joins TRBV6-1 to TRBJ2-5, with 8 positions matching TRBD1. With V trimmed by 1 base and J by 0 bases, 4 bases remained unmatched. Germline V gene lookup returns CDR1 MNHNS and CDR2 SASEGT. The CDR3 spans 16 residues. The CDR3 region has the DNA TGTGCCAGCAGTGAAGTCACAGGGGGTAACCAAGAGACCCAGTACTTC. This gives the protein CASSEVTGGNQETQYF.

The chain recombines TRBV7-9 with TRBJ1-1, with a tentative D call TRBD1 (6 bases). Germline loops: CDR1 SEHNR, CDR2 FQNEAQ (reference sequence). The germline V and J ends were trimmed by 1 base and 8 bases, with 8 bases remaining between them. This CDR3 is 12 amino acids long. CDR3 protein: CASSLGQEEAFF. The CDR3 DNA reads TGTGCCAGCAGCTTAGGACAGGAGGAAGCTTTCTTT.

DNA of the CDR3: TGTGCCAGCAGTTTAGGCGGGAATGAGCAGTTCTTC. It translates to CASSLGGNEQFF. The chain recombines TRBV27 with TRBJ2-1; perhaps TRBD2 as D (5 bases). The CDR3 is made up of 12 amino acids. The V and J ends lost 2 bases and 7 bases respectively, with 6 bases between them. In germline, CDR1 is MNHEY, CDR2 SMNVEV (reference sequence).

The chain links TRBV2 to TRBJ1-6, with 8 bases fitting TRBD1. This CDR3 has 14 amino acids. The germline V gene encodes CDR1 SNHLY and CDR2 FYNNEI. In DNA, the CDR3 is TGTGCAAGAAAACCGGACAGGGTCAATTCACCCCTCCACTTT. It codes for CARKPDRVNSPLHF.

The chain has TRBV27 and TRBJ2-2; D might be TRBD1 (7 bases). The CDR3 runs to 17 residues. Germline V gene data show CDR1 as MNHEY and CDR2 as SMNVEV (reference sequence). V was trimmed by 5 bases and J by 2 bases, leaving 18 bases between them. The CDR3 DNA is TGTGCCAGCAGTCCCACCCCCAGGGGGACTAACACCGGGGAGCTGTTTTTT. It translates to CASSPTPRGTNTGELFF.

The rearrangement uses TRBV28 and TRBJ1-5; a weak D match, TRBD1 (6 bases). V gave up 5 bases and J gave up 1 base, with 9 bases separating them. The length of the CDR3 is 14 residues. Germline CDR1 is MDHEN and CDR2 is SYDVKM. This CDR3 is CASSPTGSNQPQHF. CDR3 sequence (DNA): TGTGCCAGCAGTCCAACAGGGAGCAATCAGCCCCAGCATTTT.

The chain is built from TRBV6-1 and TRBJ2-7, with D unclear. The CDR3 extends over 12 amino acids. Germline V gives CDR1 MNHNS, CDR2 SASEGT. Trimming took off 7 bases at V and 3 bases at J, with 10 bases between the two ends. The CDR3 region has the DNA TGTGCCAGCACCTGGAAGCGCTACGAGCAGTACTTC. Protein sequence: CASTWKRYEQYF.

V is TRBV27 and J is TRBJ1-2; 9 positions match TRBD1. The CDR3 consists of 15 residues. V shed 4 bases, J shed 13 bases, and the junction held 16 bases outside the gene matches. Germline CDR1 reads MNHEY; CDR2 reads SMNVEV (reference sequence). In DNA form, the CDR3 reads TGTGCCAGCAGTTCACCCCGGGACAGGGAAGGTCTCGTCACCTTC. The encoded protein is CASSSPRDREGLVTF.

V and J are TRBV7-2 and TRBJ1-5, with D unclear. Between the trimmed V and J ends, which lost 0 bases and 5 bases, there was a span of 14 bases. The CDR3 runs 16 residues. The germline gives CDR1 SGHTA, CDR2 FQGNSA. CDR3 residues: CASSLAAVTMDQPQHF. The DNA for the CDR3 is TGTGCCAGCAGCTTAGCGGCAGTAACGATGGATCAGCCCCAGCATTTT.

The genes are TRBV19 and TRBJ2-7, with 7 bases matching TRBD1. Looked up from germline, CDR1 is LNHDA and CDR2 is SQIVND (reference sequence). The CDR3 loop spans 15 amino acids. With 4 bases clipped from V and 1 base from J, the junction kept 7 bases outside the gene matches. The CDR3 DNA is TGTGCCAGTAGTACCCAGGGGGTTGGTTCCTACGAGCAGTACTTC. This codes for CASSTQGVGSYEQYF.

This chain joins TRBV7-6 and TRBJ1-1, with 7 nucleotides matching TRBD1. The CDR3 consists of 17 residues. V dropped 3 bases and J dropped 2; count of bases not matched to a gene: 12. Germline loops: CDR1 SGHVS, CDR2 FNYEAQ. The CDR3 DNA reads TGTGCCAGCAGCTTCGGGACAGAACGCCGAAAAAACACTGAAGCTTTCTTT. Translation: CASSFGTERRKNTEAFF.

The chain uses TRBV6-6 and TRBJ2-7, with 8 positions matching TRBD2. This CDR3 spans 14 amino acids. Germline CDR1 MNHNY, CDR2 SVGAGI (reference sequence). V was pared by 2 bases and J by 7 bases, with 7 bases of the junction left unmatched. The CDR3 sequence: CASSYAGGVREQYF. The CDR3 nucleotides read TGTGCCAGCAGTTACGCGGGAGGTGTTCGAGAGCAGTACTTC.

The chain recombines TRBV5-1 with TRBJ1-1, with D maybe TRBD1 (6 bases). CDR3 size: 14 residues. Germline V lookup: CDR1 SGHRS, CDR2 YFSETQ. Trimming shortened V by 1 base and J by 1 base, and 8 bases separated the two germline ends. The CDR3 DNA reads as TGCGCCAGCAGCTTGCAGGGGCAGAACACTGAAGCTTTCTTT. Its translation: CASSLQGQNTEAFF.

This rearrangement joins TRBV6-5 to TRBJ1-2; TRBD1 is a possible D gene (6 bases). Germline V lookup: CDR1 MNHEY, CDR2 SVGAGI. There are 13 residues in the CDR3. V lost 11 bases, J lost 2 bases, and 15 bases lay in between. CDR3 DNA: TGTGCCGCTCAGGGGCAGGAAAACTATGGCTACACCTTC. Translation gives CAAQGQENYGYTF.